This T cell receptor (beta chain) is drawn from a study of cytomegalovirus exposure and HLA in healthy donors. Only one count was recorded for this clone. Its antigen remains unidentified. The PCR employed 60 Vbeta primers together with 13 Jbeta primers. Method: immunoSEQ multiplex PCR; TCRdb's copy keeps in-frame clones and lacks some. This table has about 180,000 clones, roughly 77% appearing once. Study-level findings and limits: As a later analysis revealed, most CMV-associated TCR beta chains appeared HLA-restricted.

This TCR was recovered from a woman aged 50 to 60 in good health and CMV-seropositive. The sequenced sample was PBMCs.

CDR3 nucleotide sequence: TGTGCCAGCAGCTCTATCAGGGGTAACACTGAAGCTTTCTTT. Protein sequence: CASSSIRGNTEAFF. V is TRBV7-2 and J is TRBJ1-1, with D possibly being TRBD1 (6 bases). This CDR3 has 14 residues. Trimming took 4 bases from V and 2 from J, leaving 11 bases between them. Germline V CDR1 and CDR2: SGHTA, FQGNSA.